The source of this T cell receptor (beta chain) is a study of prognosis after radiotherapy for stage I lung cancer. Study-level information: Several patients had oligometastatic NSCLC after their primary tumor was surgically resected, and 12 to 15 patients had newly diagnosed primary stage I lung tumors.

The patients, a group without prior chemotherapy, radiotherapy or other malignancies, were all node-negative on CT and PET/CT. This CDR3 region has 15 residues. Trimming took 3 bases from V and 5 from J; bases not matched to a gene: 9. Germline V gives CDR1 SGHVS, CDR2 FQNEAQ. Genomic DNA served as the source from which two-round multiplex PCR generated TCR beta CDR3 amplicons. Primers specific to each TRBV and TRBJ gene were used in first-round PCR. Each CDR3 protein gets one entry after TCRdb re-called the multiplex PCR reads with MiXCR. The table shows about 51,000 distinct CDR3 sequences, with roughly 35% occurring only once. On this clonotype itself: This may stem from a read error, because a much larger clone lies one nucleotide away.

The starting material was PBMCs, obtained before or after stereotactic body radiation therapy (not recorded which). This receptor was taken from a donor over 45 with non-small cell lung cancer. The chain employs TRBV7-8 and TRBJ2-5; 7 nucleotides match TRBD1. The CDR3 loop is CASSFPIKGAETQYF. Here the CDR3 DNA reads TGTGCCAGCAGCTTCCCCATAAAGGGGGCGGAGACCCAGTACTTC.